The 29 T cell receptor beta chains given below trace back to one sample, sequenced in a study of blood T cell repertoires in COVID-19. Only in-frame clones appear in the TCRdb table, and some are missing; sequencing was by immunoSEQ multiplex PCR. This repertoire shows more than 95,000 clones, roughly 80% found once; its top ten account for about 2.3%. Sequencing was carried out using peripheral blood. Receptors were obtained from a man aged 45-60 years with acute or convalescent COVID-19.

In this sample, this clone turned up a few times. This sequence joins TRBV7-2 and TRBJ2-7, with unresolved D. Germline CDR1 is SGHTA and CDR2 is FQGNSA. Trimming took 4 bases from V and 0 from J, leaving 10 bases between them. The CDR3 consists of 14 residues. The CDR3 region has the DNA TGTGCCAGCAGCTCTCAAAGGAGCTCCTACGAGCAGTACTTC. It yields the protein CASSSQRSSYEQYF.

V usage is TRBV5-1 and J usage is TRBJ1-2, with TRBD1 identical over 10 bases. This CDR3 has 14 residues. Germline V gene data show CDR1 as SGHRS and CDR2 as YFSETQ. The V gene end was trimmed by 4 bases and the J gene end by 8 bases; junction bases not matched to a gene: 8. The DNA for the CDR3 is TGCGCCAGCAGCCCCAGGACAGGGGGTAAGGGCTACACCTTC. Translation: CASSPRTGGKGYTF. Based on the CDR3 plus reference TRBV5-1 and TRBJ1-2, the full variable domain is KAGVTQTPRYLIKTRGQQVTLSCSPISGHRSVSWYQQTPGQGLQFLFEYFSETQRNKGNFPGRFSGRQFSNSRSEMNVSTLELGDSALYLCASSPRTGGKGYTFGSGTRLTVV.

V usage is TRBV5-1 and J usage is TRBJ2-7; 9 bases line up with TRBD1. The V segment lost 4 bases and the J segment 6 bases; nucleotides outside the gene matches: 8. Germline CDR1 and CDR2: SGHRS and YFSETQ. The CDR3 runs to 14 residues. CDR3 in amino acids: CASSTGQGLGEQYF. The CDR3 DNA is TGCGCCAGCAGCACCGGACAGGGGTTGGGCGAGCAGTACTTC.

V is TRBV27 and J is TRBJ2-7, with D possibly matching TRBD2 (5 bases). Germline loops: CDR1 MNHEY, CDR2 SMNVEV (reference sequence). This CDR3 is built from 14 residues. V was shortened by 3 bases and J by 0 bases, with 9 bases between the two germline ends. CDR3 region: CASSFAGLSYEQYF. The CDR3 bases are TGTGCCAGCAGTTTTGCAGGACTCTCCTACGAGCAGTACTTC.

The DNA for the CDR3 is TGTGCCAGCAGCTTCAAAAGGCTAGCGGGAGTCGAGACCCAGTACTTC. Protein sequence: CASSFKRLAGVETQYF. The chain has TRBV5-6 and TRBJ2-5; 10 positions match TRBD2. J lost 5 bases, V lost 2 bases, and 9 bases had no gene match. Looked up from germline, CDR1 is SGHDT and CDR2 is YYEEEE. The CDR3 consists of 16 residues.

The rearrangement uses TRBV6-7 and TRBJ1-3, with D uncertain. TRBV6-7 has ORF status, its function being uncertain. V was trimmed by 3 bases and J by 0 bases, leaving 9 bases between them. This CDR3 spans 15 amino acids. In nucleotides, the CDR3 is TGTGCCAGCAGTTATGTGAGTGTCTCTGGAAACACCATATATTTT. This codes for CASSYVSVSGNTIYF.

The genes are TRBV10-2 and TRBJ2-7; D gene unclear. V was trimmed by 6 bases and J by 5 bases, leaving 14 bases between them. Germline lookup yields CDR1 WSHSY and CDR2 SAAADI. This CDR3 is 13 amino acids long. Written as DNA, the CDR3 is TGCGCCAGCAGGACCCCAAGTAGCCACGAGCAGTACTTC. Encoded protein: CASRTPSSHEQYF.

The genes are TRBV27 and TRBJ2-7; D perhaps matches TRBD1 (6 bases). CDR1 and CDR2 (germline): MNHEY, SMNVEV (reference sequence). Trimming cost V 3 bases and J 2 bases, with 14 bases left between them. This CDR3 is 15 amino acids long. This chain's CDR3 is CASSLAEGVPYEQYF. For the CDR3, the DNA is TGTGCCAGCAGTTTGGCTGAGGGGGTCCCCTACGAGCAGTACTTC.

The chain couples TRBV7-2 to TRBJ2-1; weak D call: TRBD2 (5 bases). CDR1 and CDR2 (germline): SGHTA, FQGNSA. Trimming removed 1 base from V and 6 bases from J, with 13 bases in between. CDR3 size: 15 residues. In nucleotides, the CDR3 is TGTGCCAGCAGCTTAGTTCCGGGGTCGGGCAATGAGCAGTTCTTC. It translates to CASSLVPGSGNEQFF.

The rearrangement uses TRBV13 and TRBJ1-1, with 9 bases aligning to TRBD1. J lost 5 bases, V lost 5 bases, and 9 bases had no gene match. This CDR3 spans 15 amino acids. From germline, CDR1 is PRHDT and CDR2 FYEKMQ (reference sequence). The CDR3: CASSREGTGTTEAFF. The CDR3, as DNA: TGTGCCAGCAGCCGCGAAGGGACAGGGACGACTGAAGCTTTCTTT.

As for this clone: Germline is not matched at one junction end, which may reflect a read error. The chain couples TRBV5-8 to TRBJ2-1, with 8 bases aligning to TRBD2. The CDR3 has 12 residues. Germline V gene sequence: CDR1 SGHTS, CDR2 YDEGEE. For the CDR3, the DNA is TGTGCCAGCATCCGGGAGGGCCCGAGCGGGGTCTTC. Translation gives CASIREGPSGVF.

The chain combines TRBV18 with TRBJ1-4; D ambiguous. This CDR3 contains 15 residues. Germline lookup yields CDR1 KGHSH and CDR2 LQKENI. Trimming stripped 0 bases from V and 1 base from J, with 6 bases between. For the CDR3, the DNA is TGTGCCAGCTCACCACCTTACGGAACTAATGAAAAACTGTTTTTT. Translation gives CASSPPYGTNEKLFF.

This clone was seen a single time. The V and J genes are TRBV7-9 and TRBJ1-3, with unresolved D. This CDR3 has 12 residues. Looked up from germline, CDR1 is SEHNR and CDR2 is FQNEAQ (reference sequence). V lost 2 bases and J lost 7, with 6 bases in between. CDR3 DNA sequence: TGTGCCAGCAGCTTAAATCTTAACACCATATATTTT. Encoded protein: CASSLNLNTIYF.

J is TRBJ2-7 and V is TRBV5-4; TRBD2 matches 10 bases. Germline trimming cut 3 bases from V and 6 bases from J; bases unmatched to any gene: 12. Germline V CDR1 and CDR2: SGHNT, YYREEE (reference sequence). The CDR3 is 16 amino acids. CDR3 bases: TGTGCCAGCAGCTCTGGACTAGCGGTCCAGGGTAGCGAGCAGTACTTC. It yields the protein CASSSGLAVQGSEQYF.

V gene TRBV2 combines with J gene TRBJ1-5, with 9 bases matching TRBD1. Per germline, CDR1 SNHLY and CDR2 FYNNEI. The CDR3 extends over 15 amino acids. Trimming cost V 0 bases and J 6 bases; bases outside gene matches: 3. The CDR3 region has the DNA TGTGCCAGCAGTGAAGCTACAGGGGGCACTCAGCCCCAGCATTTT. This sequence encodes CASSEATGGTQPQHF.

The chain's CDR3 is CASSLQDTGELFF. The CDR3 DNA follows: TGCGCCAGCAGCTTACAGGACACCGGGGAGCTGTTTTTT. The chain has TRBV5-1 and TRBJ2-2, with a possible D match to TRBD1 (5 bases). Germline V lookup: CDR1 SGHRS, CDR2 YFSETQ. The CDR3 runs to 13 residues. V was trimmed by 2 bases and J by 3 bases, leaving 5 bases between them.

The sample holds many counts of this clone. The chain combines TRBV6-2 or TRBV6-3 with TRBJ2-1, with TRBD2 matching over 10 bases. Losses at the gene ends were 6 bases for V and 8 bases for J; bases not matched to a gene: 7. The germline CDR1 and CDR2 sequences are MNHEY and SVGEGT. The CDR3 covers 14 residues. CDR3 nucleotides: TGTGCCAGCAGCCTAGCGGGAGAGATAGATGAGCAGTTCTTC. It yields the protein CASSLAGEIDEQFF.

CDR3 sequence: CASSLSAGAYNEQFF. CDR3 sequence (DNA): TGTGCCAGCAGTTTATCGGCGGGAGCTTACAATGAGCAGTTCTTC. The chain employs TRBV27 and TRBJ2-1, with 7 nucleotides matching TRBD2. The CDR3 is made up of 15 amino acids. Germline V CDR1 and CDR2: MNHEY, SMNVEV (reference sequence). V gave up 0 bases and J gave up 4 bases; unmatched junction bases: 3.

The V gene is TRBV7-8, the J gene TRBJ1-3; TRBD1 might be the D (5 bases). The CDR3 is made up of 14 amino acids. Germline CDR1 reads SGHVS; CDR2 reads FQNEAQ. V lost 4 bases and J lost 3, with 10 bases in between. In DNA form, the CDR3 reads TGTGCCAGCAGCTCGACAGTGGATGGAAACACCATATATTTT. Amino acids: CASSSTVDGNTIYF.

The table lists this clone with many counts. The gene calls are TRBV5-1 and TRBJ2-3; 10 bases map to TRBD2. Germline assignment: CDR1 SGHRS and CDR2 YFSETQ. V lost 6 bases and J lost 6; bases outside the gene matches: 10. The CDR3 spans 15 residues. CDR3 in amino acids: CASTDLAGVDDTQYF. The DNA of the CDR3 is TGCGCCAGCACTGATCTAGCGGGGGTTGACGATACGCAGTATTTT. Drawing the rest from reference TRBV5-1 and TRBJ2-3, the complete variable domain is KAGVTQTPRYLIKTRGQQVTLSCSPISGHRSVSWYQQTPGQGLQFLFEYFSETQRNKGNFPGRFSGRQFSNSRSEMNVSTLELGDSALYLCASTDLAGVDDTQYFGPGTRLTVL.

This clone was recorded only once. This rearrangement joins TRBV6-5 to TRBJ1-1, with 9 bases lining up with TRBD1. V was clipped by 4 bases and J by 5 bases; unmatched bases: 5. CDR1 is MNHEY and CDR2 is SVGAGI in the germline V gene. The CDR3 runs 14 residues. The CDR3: CASSLDRGWTEAFF. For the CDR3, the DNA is TGTGCCAGCAGTTTGGACAGGGGATGGACTGAAGCTTTCTTT.

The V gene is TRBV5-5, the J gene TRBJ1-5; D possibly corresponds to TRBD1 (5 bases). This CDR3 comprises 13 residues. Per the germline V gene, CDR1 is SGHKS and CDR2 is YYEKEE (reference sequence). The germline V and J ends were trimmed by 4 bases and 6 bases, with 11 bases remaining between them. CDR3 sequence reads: CASSLGVGQPQHF. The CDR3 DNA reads TGTGCCAGCAGCCTAGGGGTGGGTCAGCCCCAGCATTTT.

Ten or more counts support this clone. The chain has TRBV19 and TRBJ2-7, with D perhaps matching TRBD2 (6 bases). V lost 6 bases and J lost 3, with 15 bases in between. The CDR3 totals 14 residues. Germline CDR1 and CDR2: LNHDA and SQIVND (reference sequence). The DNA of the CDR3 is TGTGCCAGTAGCCTAGCCGCGGGAAGCTACGAGCAGTACTTC. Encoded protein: CASSLAAGSYEQYF.

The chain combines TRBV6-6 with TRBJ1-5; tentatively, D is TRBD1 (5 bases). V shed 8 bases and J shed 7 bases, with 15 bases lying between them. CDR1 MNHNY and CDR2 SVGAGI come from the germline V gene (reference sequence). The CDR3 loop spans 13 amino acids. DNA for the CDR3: TGTGCCAGCTCGGTAGGGGATAGACAGCCCCAGCATTTT. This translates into CASSVGDRQPQHF.

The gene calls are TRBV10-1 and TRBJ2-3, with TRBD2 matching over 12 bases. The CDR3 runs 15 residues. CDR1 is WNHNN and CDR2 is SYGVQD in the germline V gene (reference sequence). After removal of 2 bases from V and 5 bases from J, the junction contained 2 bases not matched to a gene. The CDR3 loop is CASSERLAGVDTQYF. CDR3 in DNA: TGCGCCAGCAGTGAGAGACTAGCGGGAGTAGATACGCAGTATTTT.

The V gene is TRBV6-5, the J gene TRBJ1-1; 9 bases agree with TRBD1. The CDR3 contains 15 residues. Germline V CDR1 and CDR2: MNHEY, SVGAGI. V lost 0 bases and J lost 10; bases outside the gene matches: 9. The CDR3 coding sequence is TGTGCCAGCAGTTACTCGGGACAGGGCGTTCTTTCAGCTTTCTTT. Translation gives CASSYSGQGVLSAFF.

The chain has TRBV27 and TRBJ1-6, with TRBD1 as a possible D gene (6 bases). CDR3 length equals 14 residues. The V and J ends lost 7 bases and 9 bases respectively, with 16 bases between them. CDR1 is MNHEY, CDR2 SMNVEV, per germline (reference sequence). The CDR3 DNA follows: TGTGCCAGCAACATTCAGGGGAGGGGTTCACCCCTCCACTTT. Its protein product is CASNIQGRGSPLHF.

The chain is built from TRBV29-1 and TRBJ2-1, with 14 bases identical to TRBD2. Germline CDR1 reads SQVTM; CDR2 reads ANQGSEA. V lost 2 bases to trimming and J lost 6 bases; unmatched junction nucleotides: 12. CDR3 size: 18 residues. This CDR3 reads CSVEKMVGTSGSRNEQFF. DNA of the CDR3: TGCAGCGTTGAAAAGATGGTCGGGACTAGCGGGAGCCGCAATGAGCAGTTCTTC.

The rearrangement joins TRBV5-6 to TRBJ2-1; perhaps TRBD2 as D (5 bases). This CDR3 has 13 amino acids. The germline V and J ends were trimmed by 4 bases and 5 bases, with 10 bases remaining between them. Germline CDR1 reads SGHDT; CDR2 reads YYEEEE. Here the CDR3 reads CASSEDFHNEQFF. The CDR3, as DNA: TGTGCCAGCAGCGAGGACTTTCACAATGAGCAGTTCTTC.